The clone carrying this TCR beta chain was picked up many times. TCRdb re-analysed the 5' RACE reads in MiXCR, keeping a single row per CDR3 protein. The table records about 260,000 distinct CDR3 sequences, roughly 15% of them present only once. This sample stems from a study of T-cell memory formation after mild COVID-19. Study information: TCR clusters were mostly confined to one donor each.

Trimming cost V 5 bases and J 2 bases, with 9 bases left between them. The CDR3 contains 13 residues. The rearrangement joins TRBV12-3 or TRBV12-4 to TRBJ2-5; tentatively, D is TRBD1 (5 bases). This clonotype was sampled from a young man who had mild COVID-19 (a few samples of this study predate the infection). Cell type and time point are not known. Sequences were obtained from PBMCs or a T cell subset sorted from them (not recorded which). The CDR3: CASSGHFQETQYF. The CDR3 DNA reads TGTGCCAGCAGTGGACATTTTCAAGAGACCCAGTACTTC.